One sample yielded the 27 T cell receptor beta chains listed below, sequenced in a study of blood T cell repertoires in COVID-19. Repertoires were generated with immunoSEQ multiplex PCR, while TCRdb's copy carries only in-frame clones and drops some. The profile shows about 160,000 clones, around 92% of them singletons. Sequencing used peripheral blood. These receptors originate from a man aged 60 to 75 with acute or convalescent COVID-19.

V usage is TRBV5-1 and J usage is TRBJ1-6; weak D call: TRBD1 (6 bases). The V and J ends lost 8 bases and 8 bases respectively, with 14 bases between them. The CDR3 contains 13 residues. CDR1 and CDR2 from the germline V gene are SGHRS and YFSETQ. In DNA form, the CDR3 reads TGCGCCAGTAAGGACAGTCAAGATTCACCCCTCCACTTT. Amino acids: CASKDSQDSPLHF.

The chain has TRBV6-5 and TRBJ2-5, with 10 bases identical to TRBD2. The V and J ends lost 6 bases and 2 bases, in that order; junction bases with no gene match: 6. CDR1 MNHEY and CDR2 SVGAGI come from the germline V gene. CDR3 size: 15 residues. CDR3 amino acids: CASRVAGGLQETQYF. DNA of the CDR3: TGTGCCAGCAGGGTAGCGGGGGGACTGCAAGAGACCCAGTACTTC.

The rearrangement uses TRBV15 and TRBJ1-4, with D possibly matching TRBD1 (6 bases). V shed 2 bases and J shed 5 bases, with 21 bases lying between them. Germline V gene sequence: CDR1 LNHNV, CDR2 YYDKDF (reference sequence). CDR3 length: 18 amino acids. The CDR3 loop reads CATSRPGHNNRGNEKLFF. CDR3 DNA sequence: TGTGCCACCAGCAGACCGGGACACAACAACCGCGGGAATGAAAAACTGTTTTTT.

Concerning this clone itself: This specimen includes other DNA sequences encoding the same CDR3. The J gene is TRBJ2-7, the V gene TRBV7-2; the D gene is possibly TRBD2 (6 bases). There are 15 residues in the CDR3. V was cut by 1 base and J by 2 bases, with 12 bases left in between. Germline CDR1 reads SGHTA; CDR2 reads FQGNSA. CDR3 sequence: CASSLGAGSTYEQYF. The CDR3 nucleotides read TGTGCCAGCAGCTTAGGTGCGGGGTCAACCTACGAGCAGTACTTC. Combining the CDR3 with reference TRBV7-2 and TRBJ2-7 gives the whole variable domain GAGVSQSPSNKVTEKGKDVELRCDPISGHTALYWYRQSLGQGLEFLIYFQGNSAPDKSGLPSDRFSAERTGGSVSTLTIQRTQQEDSAVYLCASSLGAGSTYEQYFGPGTRLTVT.

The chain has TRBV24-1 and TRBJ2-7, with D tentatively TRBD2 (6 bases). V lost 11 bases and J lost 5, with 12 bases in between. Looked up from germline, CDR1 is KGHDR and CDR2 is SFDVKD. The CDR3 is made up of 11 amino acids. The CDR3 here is CAKWGVHEQYF. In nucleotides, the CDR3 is TGTGCCAAATGGGGGGTGCACGAGCAGTACTTC.

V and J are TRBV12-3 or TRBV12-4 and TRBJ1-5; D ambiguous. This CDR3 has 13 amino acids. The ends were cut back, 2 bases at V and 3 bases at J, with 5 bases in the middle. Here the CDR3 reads CASSLINNQPQHF. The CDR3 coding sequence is TGTGCCAGCAGTTTAATAAACAATCAGCCCCAGCATTTT.

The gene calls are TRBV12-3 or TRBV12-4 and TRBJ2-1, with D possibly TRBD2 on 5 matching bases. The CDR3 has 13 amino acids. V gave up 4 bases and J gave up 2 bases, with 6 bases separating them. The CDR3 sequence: CASSSGAYNEQFF. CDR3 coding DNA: TGTGCCAGCAGTTCCGGGGCCTACAATGAGCAGTTCTTC.

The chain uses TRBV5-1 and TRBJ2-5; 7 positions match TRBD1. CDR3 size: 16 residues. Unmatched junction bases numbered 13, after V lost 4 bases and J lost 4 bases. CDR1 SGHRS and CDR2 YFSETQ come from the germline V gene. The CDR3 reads CASSVSGQNKGETQYF. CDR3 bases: TGCGCCAGCAGCGTCTCGGGACAGAACAAAGGAGAGACCCAGTACTTC.

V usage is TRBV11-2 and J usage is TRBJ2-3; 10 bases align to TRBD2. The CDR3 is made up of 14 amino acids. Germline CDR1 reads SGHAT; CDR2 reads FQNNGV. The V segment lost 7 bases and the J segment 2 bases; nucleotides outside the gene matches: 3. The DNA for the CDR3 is TGTGCCAGCACTAGCGGGGGTTTCACAGATACGCAGTATTTT. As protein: CASTSGGFTDTQYF.

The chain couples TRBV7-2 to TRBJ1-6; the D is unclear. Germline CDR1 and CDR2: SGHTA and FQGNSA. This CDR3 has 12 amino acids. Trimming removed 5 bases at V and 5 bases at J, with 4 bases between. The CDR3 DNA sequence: TGTGCCAGCAGCACGGATAATTCACCCCTCCACTTT. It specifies CASSTDNSPLHF.

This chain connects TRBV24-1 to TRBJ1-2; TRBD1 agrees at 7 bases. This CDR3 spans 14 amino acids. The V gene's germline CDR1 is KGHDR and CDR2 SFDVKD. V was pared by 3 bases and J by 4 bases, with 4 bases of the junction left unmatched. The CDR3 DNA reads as TGTGCCACCAGTGATGCCGGGACAGCCTATGGCTACACCTTC. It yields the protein CATSDAGTAYGYTF.

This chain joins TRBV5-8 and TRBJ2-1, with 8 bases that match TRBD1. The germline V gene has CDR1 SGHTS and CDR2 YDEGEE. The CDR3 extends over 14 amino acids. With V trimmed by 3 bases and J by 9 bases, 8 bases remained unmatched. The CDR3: CASSSVDRGAEQFF. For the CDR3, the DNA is TGTGCCAGCAGCTCCGTTGACAGGGGCGCTGAGCAGTTCTTC. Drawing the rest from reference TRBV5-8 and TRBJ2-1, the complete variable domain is EAGVTQSPTHLIKTRGQQATLRCSPISGHTSVYWYQQALGLGLQFLLWYDEGEERNRGNFPPRFSGRQFPNYSSELNVNALELEDSALYLCASSSVDRGAEQFFGPGTRLTVL.

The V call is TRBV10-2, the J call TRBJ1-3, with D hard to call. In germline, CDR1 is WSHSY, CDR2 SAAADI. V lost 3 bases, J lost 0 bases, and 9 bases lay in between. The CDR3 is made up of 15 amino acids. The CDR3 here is CASSEMGLSGNTIYF. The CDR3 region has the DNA TGCGCCAGCAGTGAAATGGGCCTCTCTGGAAACACCATATATTTT.

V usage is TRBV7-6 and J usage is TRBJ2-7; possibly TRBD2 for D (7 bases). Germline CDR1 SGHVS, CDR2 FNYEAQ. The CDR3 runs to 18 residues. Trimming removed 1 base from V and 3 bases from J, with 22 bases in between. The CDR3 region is CASSLDPPYRGAYYEQYF. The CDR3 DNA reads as TGTGCCAGCAGCTTAGACCCCCCGTACCGGGGGGCCTACTACGAGCAGTACTTC.

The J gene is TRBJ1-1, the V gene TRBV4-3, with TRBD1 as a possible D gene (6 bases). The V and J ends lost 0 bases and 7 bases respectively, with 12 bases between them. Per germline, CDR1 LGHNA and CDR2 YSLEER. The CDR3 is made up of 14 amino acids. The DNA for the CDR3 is TGCGCCAGCAGCCAAGACAGGGGATACAATGAAGCTTTCTTT. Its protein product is CASSQDRGYNEAFF.

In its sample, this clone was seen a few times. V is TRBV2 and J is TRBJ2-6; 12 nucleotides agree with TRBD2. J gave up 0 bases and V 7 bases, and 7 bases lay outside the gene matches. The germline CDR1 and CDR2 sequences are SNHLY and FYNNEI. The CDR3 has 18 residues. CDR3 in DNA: TGTGCCAGCAACCCTAGCGGGGGGGACCCCTCTGGGGCCAACGTCCTGACTTTC. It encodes CASNPSGGDPSGANVLTF.

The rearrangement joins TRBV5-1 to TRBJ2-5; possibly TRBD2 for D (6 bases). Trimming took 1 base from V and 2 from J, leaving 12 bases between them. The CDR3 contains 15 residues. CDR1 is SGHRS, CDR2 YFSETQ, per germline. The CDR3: CASSLWGAGQETQYF. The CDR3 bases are TGCGCCAGCAGCTTGTGGGGCGCGGGACAAGAGACCCAGTACTTC.

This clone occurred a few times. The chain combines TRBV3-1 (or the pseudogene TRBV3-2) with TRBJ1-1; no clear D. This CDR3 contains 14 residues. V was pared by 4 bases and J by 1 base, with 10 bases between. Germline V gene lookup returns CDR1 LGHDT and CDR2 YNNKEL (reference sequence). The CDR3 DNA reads TGTGCCAGCAGCCCTAACCAGGCGAACACTGAAGCTTTCTTT. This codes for CASSPNQANTEAFF.

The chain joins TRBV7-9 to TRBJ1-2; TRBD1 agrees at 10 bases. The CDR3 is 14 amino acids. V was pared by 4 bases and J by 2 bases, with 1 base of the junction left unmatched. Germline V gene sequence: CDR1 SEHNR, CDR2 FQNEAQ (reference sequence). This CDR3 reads CASSWGQGNYGYTF. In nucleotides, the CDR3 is TGTGCCAGCAGCTGGGGACAGGGGAACTATGGCTACACCTTC.

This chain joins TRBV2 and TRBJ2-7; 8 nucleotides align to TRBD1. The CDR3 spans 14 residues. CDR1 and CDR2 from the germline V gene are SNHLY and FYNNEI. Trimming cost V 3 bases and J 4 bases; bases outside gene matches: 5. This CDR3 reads CASSERTGKYEQYF. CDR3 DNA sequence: TGTGCCAGCAGTGAGCGGACAGGGAAATACGAGCAGTACTTC.

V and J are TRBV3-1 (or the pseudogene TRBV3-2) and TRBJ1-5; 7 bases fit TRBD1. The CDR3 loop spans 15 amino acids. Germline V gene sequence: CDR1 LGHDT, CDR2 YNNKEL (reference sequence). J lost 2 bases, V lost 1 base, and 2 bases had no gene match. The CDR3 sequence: CASSQGRGGNQPQHF. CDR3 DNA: TGTGCCAGCAGCCAAGGCAGGGGGGGCAATCAGCCCCAGCATTTT.

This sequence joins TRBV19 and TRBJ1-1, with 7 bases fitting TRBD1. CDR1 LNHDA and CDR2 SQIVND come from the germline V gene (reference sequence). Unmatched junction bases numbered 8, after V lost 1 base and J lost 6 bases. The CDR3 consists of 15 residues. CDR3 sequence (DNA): TGTGCCAGTAGTATAGTAAGGACAGGCGCTGCTGAAGCTTTCTTT. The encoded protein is CASSIVRTGAAEAFF.

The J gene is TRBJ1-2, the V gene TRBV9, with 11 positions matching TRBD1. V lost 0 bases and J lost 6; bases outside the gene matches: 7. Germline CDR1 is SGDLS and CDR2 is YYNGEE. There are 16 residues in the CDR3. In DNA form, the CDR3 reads TGTGCCAGCAGCGTAGGGGGAGGACAGGGGGCCGATGGCTACACCTTC. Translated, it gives CASSVGGGQGADGYTF.

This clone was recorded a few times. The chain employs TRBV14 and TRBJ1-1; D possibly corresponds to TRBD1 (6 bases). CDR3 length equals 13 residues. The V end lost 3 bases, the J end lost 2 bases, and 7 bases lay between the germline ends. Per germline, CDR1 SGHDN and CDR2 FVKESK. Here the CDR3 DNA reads TGTGCCAGCAGCCAGGGGACAAACACTGAAGCTTTCTTT. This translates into CASSQGTNTEAFF.

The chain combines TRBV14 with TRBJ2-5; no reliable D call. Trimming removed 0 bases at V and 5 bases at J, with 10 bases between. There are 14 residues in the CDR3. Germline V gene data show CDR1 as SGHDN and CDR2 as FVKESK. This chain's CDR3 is CASSQEIWAETQYF. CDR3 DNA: TGTGCCAGCAGCCAAGAGATTTGGGCGGAGACCCAGTACTTC.

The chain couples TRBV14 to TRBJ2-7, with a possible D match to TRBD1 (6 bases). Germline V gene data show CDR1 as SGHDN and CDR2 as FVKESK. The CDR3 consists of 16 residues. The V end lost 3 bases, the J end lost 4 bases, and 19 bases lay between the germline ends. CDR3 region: CASSQMGTGIRYEQYF. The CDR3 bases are TGTGCCAGCAGCCAGATGGGAACAGGGATTAGGTACGAGCAGTACTTC.

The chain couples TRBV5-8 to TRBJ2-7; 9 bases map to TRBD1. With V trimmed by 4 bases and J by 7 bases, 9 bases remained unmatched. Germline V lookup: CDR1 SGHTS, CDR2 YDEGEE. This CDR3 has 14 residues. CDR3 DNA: TGTGCCAGCAGCCTGGACAGGGGCGAGGGAGAGCAGTACTTC. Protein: CASSLDRGEGEQYF. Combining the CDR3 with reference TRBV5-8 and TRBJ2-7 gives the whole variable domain EAGVTQSPTHLIKTRGQQATLRCSPISGHTSVYWYQQALGLGLQFLLWYDEGEERNRGNFPPRFSGRQFPNYSSELNVNALELEDSALYLCASSLDRGEGEQYFGPGTRLTVT.